This entry is about one T cell receptor (beta chain). The specificity of this receptor is unknown. The data were taken from a study of cytomegalovirus exposure and HLA in healthy donors (TCRdb year 2017). With respect to the entire study: In an earlier analysis of roughly 500 of the donors, around 290 Gb of sequence data and some 120 million unique TCR beta sequences from about 179 million T cells were reported. A later analysis re-analyzed previously published TCR beta repertoires from 660 or so donors and added high-resolution HLA genotyping to study TCR occurrence patterns. Four to six DR-DQ haplotypes were handled as single units for association and clustering, since linkage in the cohort was strong. All discovery cohort repertoires had been generated using a single sequencing platform. Rather than drawing on any new phenotypic data, the later analysis identified candidate immune exposures from TCR beta sequences and the way those sequences occurred across donors. HLA typing included class I and class II loci at four-digit resolution. To predict cytomegalovirus infection status, the study combined high-throughput TCR immunosequencing, statistical association of individual TCRs with disease status, and machine learning. Among several hundred genotyped donors of the cohort, an average of approximately 240,000 unique TCR beta nucleotide sequences was sequenced per donor, of which about 19% were non-productive. Roughly 300 gigabases of sequencing data and roughly 90 million unique TCR sequences were included in an early release covering about 700 HLA-typed donors. Genome-wide SNP genotypes for about 60% of the 666 donors were used in a later genetic analysis, which treated that subset as a discovery cohort. Donor age, sex, ethnicity and CMV serostatus were compiled alongside the repertoire data. The study profiled the T cell repertoires of about 640 subjects by immunosequencing and related them to cytomegalovirus serostatus. Of the roughly 400 genotyped donors, less than 90% were placed in the genetic ancestry cluster associated with self-reported Caucasian donors. The number of typed donors differed by locus: about 629-630 for A, B, C, DRB1 and DQB1; roughly 510 for DQA1; approximately 600 for DPA1; and around 450 for DPB1. The study aimed to test whether cataloging public T cell receptors could reveal signatures of past pathogen exposure. An earlier analysis of 500 to 650 of the donors applied high-throughput TCR beta sequencing to assess whether each TCR beta V gene segment acted as functional or pseudogenic. Along with the roughly 610-subject first cohort, a separate validation cohort of around 120 different subjects was used.

The full study reports these points: A further reported finding was that TCR beta sequences accurately predicted the HLA-A and HLA-B alleles for most subjects in the first cohort. Because counts were too low, 15 to 20 rarely observed V segments, including chromosome 9 orphons, were excluded from the earlier analysis of 500 to 700 of the donors. Only TCR beta chains were sequenced in this cohort, and the absence of alpha or paired-chain data limited detectable features. A few of the identified cytomegalovirus-associated TCR beta chains were confirmed in vitro to be specific for cytomegalovirus antigens. When HLA alleles, especially DR and DQ, strongly co-occurred, TCR associations were difficult to assign to individual alleles. In a later analysis, the rate of TCR association differed among HLA loci, with DRB1 alleles having the most associated TCRs and HLA-C alleles having the fewest. Because HLA typing was unavailable for some donors at each locus, only the typed subset was used in association tests. A later genetic analysis associated a missense DCLRE1C variant with V-gene and J-gene trimming of TCR beta chains, and an independent cohort replicated the association. A total of fewer than 200 TCR beta chains were listed by the study as associated with cytomegalovirus. Immune exposure information for the cohort was limited to CMV serostatus. Several of the top co-occurrence clusters appeared to be linked to parvovirus B19, influenza, CMV and Epstein-Barr virus, according to a later analysis. Roughly uniform sequencing depth across donors was assumed in presence/absence analyses, although this assumption may not hold. Correlated functional status among segregating V segments might reflect linkage disequilibrium, but an unknown experimental factor could not be ruled out. An earlier analysis of approximately 590 of the donors showed that most TCR beta V segments appeared in productive rearrangements either about 87% or about 30% of the time, which broadly matched IMGT annotations. According to a later analysis, most CMV-associated TCR beta chains appeared to be HLA-restricted, and the HLA associations seemed to be driven largely by CMV exposure. Most TCR sequences were observed very rarely across donors, whereas some public TCRs were present in many individuals. A cluster of highly shared sequence variants was judged likely to represent a technical artifact of the sequencing pipeline. In a later genetic analysis, fewer N-insertions in productive TCRs were reported among donors in an Asian-associated ancestry cluster than the roughly 700-donor mean. It was suggested by the authors that the approach could potentially be generalized to other disease states and immunological phenotypes. A later analysis found that HLA-associated TCR beta chains were more clonally expanded and had lower generation probabilities than equally common non-associated chains. The classifier was reported to diagnose cytomegalovirus status with high specificity and sensitivity in both the original and validation cohorts. In a later analysis, 15,000 to 20,000 TCR beta sequences were associated with specific HLA alleles at a false discovery rate of 0.05.

The library was produced with the immunoSEQ multiplex PCR assay. For the multiplex PCR, a mixture combining 60 forward primers for TCR Vbeta segments and 13 reverse primers for TCR Jbeta segments was used. The CDR3 region of rearranged TCR beta genes was amplified from genomic DNA with a multiplex PCR assay. The amplified TCR beta libraries were sequenced on the Illumina HiSeq System as 87-base-pair reads. Under the source paper's analysis protocol: A later analysis tallied around 82 million unique TCR beta chains across the roughly 610 repertoires, and some 10 million of those chains were shared by two or more donors. To remove PCR and sequencing errors, raw reads were error-corrected and collapsed into unique sequences using a nearest-neighbor algorithm that merged closely related sequences. To assign V, D and J gene segments, CDR3 sequences were aligned to IMGT reference sequences. For a sequence to be retained, a match of at least six nucleotides to both a V gene segment and a J gene segment was required. Rearrangements were called productive when the CDR3 lacked stop codons and stayed in frame with V and J; all others were non-productive. Following IMGT convention, CDR3 was defined as the stretch from the second conserved V-encoded cysteine up to the conserved J-encoded phenylalanine. The earlier analysis of roughly 590 of the donors excluded sequences that lacked an unambiguous match to a single V gene segment. In an earlier analysis of a few hundred of the donors, V segments were called functional above 56.7% productive rearrangements and were called segregating when the between-donor standard deviation exceeded 5%. A statistical classification framework was built for diagnosing cytomegalovirus status from the catalog of TCR beta chain sequences. In a later analysis, V and J genes were assigned by comparing TCR nucleotide sequences against IMGT/GENE-DB human TR gene sequences. The TCRdist pipeline was used in a later analysis to assign CDR3 sequences and most-parsimonious VDJ recombination scenarios. In a later analysis, every TCR beta chain was defined by the combination of its CDR3 amino acid sequence and its V-gene family, and reads without a unique V-gene family were dropped. In a later analysis, fewer than 650 highly shared, low-generation-probability nucleotide sequences were removed to address suspected cross-contamination and a sequencing artifact. A later analysis calculated a clonal expansion index for each public chain from normalized within-repertoire ranks of inferred template counts. A later analysis computed generation probabilities with a VDJ recombination model fitted to out-of-frame rearrangements, and checked the results against IGoR. In a later analysis, hypergeometric tests were used to score TCR-TCR, TCR-HLA and TCR-CMV co-occurrence, with a repertoire-size bias correction applied to TCR pairs. To estimate false discovery rates, a later analysis permuted the HLA or CMV assignments 20 times. In a later analysis, co-occurring TCRs were grouped using DBSCAN, with TCRdist sequence similarity added in when clustering inside HLA-allele-positive subsets. For co-occurrence clustering, repertoires with fewer than 30,000 or more than 120,000 public chains were excluded, along with roughly 5 repertoires with anomalous nucleotide sharing. TCRdb took over this immuneACCESS table, retaining in-frame rearrangements with V and J assigned. Such tables are incomplete; in checked studies, under half of the missing clones stem from an unresolved V gene, and the remainder is unexplained. The V and J calls and clone size were taken over from that table, and D and trimming were inferred from the DNA. The sample's records list 140,000 to 150,000 clones. The ten largest clones capture approximately 1% of the sample.

The cohort consisted of 600 or so healthy bone marrow donors. At the time of sampling, all cohort members were nominally healthy, though unrecorded immune exposures were likely present. The donor tested CMV seronegative, placing the donor among the 350 or so seronegative members of the cohort. Each donor provided a peripheral blood sample, and peripheral blood mononuclear cells were used for TCR beta sequencing. Genomic DNA was extracted from the blood cell samples with the Qiagen DNeasy Blood Extraction Kit. The sample consisted of PBMCs. The source is a male donor in good health and CMV-seronegative.

The CDR3 protein: CASSYAPRSEQYF. The DNA sequence is as follows: TGTGCCAGCAGTTACGCGCCAAGATCCGAGCAGTACTTC. In this chain, TRBV6-5 is recombined with TRBJ2-7; no confident D gene assignment can be made. Inclusive of the bounding cysteine and phenylalanine, the CDR3 is 13 residues long. The entry retains the CDR3 DNA only, 39 bases that are in frame from base 1. The germline V gene sets CDR1 to MNHEY and CDR2 to SVGAGI. Relative to germline, V is 2 bases shorter and J is 6 bases shorter, with 11 bases between their ends.